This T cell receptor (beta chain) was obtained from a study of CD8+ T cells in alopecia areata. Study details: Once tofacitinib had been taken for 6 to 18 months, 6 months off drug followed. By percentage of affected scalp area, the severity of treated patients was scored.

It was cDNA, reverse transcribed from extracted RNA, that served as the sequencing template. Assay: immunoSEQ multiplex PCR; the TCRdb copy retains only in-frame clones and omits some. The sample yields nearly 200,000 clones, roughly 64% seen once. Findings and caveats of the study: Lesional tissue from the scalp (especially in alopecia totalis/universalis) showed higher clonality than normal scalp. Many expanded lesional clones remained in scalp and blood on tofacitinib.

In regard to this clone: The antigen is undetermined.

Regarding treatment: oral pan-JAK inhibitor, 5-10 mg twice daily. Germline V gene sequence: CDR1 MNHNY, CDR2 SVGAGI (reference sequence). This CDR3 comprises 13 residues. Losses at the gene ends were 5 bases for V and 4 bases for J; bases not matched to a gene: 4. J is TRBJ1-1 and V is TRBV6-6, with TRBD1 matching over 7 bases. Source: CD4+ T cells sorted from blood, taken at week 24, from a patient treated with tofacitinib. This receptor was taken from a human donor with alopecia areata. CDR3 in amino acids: CASSQEGATEAFF. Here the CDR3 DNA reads TGTGCCAGCAGTCAAGAGGGGGCCACTGAAGCTTTCTTT.